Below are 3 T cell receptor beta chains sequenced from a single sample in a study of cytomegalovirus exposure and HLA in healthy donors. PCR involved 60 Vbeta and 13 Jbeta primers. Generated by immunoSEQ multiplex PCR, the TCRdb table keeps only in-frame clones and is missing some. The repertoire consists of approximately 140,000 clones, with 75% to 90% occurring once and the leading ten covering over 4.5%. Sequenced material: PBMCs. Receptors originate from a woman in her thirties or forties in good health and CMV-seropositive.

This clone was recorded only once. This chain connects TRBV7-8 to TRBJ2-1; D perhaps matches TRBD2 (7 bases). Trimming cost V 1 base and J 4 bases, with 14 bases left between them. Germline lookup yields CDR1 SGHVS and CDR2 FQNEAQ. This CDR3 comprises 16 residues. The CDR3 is CASSLGGGALYNEQFF. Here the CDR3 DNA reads TGTGCCAGCAGCTTAGGTGGGGGGGCACTGTACAATGAGCAGTTCTTC.

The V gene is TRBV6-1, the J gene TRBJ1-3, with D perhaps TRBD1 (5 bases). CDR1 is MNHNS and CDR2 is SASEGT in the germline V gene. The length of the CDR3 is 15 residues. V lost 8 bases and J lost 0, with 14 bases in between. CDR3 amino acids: CASPGQKSSGNTIYF. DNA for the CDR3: TGTGCCAGCCCAGGGCAGAAGAGCTCTGGAAACACCATATATTTT.

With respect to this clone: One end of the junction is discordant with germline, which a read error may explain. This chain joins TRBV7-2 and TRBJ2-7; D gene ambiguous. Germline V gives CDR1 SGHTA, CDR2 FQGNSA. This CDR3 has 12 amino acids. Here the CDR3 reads CASSFESYQQYF. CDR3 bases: TGTGCCAGCAGCTTCGAGAGCTACCAGCAGTACTTC.